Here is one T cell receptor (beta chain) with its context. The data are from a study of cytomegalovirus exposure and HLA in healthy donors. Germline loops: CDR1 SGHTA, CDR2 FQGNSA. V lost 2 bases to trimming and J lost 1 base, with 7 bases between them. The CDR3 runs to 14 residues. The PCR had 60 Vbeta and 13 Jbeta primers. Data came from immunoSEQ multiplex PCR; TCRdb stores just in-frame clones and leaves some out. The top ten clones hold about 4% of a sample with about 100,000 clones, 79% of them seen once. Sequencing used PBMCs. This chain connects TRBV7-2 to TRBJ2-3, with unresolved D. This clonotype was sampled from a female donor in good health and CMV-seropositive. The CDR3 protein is CASSLSRGTDTQYF. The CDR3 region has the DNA TGTGCCAGCAGCTTATCGCGCGGCACAGATACGCAGTATTTT.